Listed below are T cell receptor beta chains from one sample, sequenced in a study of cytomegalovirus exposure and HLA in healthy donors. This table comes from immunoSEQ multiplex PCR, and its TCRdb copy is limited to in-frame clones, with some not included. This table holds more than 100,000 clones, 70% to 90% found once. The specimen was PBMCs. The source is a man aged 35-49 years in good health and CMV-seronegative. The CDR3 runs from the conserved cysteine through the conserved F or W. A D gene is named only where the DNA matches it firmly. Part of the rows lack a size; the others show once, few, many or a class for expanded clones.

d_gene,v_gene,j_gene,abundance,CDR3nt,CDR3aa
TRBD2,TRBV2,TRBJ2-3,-,TGTGCCAGCAGCCCCTGGGGGACTAGCGGGAGCACAGATACGCAGTATTTT,CASSPWGTSGSTDTQYF
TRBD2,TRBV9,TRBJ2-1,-,TGTGCCAGCAGCGCTATGAGCGGGGGGTACAATGAGCAGTTCTTC,CASSAMSGGYNEQFF
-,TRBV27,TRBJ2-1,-,TGTGCCAGCTCCCCCTTTCGGGTCAATGAGCAGTTCTTC,CASSPFRVNEQFF
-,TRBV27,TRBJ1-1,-,TGTGCCAGCAGTTTAAGCGGGTCAGGAAACACTGAAGCTTTCTTT,CASSLSGSGNTEAFF
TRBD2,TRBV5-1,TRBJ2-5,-,TGCGCCAGCAGCTTGGGGCTAGCGGGGGTGGAGACCCAGTACTTC,CASSLGLAGVETQYF
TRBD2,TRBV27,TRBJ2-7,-,TGTGCCAGCAGTTCGAGGGGAGGGACTAGCGGGGGGGCCGGCTTCCTCTACGAGCAGTACTTC,CASSSRGGTSGGAGFLYEQYF
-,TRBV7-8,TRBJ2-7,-,TGTGCCAGCAGCATAATGGGGGGGCAGGGCCACGAGCAGTACTTC,CASSIMGGQGHEQYF
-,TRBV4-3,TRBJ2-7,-,TGCGCCAGCAGCCTAGGCTGGGCCGAGCAGTACTTC,CASSLGWAEQYF
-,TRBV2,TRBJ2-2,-,TGTGCCAGCAGCGTAGACACCGGGGAGCTGTTTTTT,CASSVDTGELFF
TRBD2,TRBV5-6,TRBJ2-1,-,TGTGCCAGCAGCTTGGTGTCTAGCGGCGGCCACAATGAGCAGTTCTTC,CASSLVSSGGHNEQFF
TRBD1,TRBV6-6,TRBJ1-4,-,TGTGCCAGCAGCGGTGGGCCGGGACAGGGATATGAAAAACTGTTTTTT,CASSGGPGQGYEKLFF
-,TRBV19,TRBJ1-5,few,TGTGCCAGTAGGAGCCTGGCGGGCAATCAGCCCCAGCATTTT,CASRSLAGNQPQHF
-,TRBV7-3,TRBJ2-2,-,TGTGCCAGCAGCTTAGGACAGAACACCGGGGAGCTGTTTTTT,CASSLGQNTGELFF
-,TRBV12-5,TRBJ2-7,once,TGTGCTAGTGGTCCGACAGCACGGGAGCAGTACTTC,CASGPTAREQYF
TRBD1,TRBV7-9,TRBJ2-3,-,TGTGCCAGCAGCCCGCGGGACAGGGGGCGTCCAGATACGCAGTATTTT,CASSPRDRGRPDTQYF
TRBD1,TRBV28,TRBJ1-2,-,TGTGCCAGCAGTTTAGGACAGGGCTATGGCTACACCTTC,CASSLGQGYGYTF
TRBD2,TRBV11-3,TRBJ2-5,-,TGTGCCAGCAGCTTAGGTTCTAGCGGGACCCAGTACTTC,CASSLGSSGTQYF
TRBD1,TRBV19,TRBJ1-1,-,TGTGCCAGTAGTATAGTATTTTGGTTGGACAGGGGAGTGAAGAACACTGAAGCTTTCTTT,CASSIVFWLDRGVKNTEAFF
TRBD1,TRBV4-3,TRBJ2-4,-,TGCGCCAGCAGCCTAATAGTCGGGACAGGGGAAAACATTCAGTACTTC,CASSLIVGTGENIQYF
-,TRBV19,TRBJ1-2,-,TGTGCCAGTACCTGGGCCGGGGACTATGGCTACACCTTC,CASTWAGDYGYTF
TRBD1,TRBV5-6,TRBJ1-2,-,TGTGCCAGCAGCTTGGGGGGACAGAGCTATGGCTACACCTTC,CASSLGGQSYGYTF
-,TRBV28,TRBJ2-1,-,TGTGCCAGCAGTTCGGACACCAATGAGCAGTTCTTC,CASSSDTNEQFF
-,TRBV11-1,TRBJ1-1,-,TGTGCCAGCAGCCCAGGATTGACAGAGCCTTTTTTCTTT,CASSPGLTEPFFF
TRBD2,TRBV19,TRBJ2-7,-,TGTGCCAGTAGTATGGGGACTAGCGTCTACGAGCAGTACTTC,CASSMGTSVYEQYF
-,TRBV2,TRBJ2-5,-,TGTGCCAGCAGGCGGGGGCGAGAGACCCAGTACTTC,CASRRGRETQYF
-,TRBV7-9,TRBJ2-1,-,TGTGCCAGCAGCTTCCGGGAGTTGGGTGAGCAGTTCTTC,CASSFRELGEQFF
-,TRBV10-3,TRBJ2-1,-,TGTGCCACATTCGGGACGGCAGGAGGGGGGGCCTACAATGAGCAGTTCTTC,CATFGTAGGGAYNEQFF
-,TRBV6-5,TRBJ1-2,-,TGTGCCAGCAGTTACTCGCGGGCTCCTGCCATTGGAGGCTACACCTTC,CASSYSRAPAIGGYTF
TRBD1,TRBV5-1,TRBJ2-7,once,TGCGCCAGCAGACCCGATTACAGGGGGGCAGAAGACTACGAGCAGTACTTC,CASRPDYRGAEDYEQYF